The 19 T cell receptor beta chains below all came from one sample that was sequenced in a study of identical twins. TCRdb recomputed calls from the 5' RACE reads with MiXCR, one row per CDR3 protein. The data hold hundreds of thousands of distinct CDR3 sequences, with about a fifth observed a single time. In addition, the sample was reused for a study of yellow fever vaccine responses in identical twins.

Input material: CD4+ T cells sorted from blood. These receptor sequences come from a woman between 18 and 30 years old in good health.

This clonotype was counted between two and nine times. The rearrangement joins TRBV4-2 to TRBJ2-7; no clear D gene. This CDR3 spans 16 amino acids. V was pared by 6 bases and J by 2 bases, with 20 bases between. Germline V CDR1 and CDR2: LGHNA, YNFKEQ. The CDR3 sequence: CASRPETGSTPYEQYF. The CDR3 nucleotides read TGTGCCAGCAGGCCGGAAACCGGGTCCACACCCTACGAGCAGTACTTC.

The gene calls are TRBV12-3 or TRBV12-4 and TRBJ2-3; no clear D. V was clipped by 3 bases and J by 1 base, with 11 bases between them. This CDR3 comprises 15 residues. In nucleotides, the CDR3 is TGTGCCAGCAGTTTCGGGTTCCGGGGCACAGATACGCAGTATTTT. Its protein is CASSFGFRGTDTQYF.

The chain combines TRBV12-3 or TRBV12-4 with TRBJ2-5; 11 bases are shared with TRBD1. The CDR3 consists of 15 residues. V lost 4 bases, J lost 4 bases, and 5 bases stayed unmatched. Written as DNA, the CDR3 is TGTGCCAGCAGTTGGACAGGGGGCGAAGGAGAGACCCAGTACTTC. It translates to CASSWTGGEGETQYF.

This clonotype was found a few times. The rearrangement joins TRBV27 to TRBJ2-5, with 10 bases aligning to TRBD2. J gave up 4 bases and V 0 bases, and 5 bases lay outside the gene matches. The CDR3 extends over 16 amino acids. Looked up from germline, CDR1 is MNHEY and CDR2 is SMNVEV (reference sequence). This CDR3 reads CASSLSSGGAAETQYF. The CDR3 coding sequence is TGTGCCAGCAGTTTATCGAGCGGGGGGGCCGCAGAGACCCAGTACTTC.

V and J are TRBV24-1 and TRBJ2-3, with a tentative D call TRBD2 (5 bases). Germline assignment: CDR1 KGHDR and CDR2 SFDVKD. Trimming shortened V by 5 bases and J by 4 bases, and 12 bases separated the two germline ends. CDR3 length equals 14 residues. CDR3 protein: CATSGAAEADTQYF. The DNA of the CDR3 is TGTGCCACCAGTGGGGCAGCGGAGGCAGATACGCAGTATTTT.

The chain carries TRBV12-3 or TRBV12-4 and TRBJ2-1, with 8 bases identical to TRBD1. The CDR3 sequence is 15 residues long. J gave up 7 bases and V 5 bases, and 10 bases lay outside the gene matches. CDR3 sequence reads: CASSQNRGNRNEQFF. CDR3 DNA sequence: TGTGCCAGCAGTCAAAACAGGGGGAATCGAAATGAGCAGTTCTTC.

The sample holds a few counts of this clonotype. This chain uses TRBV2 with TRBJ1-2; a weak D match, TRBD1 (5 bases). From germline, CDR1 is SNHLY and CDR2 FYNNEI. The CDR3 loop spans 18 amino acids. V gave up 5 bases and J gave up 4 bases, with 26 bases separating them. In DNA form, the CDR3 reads TGTGCCAGCAGTTCCCCGGCAGGGCCAACCCGATCGGGCTATGGCTACACCTTC. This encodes CASSSPAGPTRSGYGYTF.

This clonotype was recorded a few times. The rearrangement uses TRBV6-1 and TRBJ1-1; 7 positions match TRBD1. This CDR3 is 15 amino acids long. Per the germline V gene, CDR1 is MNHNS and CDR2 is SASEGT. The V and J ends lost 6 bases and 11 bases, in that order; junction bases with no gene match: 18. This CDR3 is CASRTTRNDRDSAFF. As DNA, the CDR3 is TGTGCCAGCAGGACGACCCGGAATGACAGGGACAGTGCTTTCTTT.

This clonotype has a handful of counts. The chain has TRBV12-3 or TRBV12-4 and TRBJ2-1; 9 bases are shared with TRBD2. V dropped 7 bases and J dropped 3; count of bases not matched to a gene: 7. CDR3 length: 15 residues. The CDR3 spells CASTLSGSNYNEQFF. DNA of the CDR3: TGTGCCAGCACTCTTAGCGGGAGCAACTACAATGAGCAGTTCTTC.

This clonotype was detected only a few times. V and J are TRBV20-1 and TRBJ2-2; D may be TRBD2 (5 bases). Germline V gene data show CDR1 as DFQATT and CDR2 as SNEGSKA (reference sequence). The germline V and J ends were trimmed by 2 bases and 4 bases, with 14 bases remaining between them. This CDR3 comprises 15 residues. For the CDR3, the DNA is TGCAGTGCTAGAAGCCATAGGGAGACCACCGGGGAGCTGTTTTTT. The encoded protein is CSARSHRETTGELFF.

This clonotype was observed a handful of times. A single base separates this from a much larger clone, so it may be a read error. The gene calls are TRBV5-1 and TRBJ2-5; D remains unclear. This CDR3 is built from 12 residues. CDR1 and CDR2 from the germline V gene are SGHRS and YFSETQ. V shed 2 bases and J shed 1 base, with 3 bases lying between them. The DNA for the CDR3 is TGCGCCAGCAGCTTCGCCCAAGAGACCCAGTACTTC. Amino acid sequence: CASSFAQETQYF.

The CDR3 here is CSAKESSLHTDTQYF. CDR3 coding DNA: TGCAGTGCTAAGGAGTCTAGTTTGCACACAGATACGCAGTATTTT. The chain combines TRBV20-1 with TRBJ2-3; no clear D. Germline-derived CDR1 and CDR2 are DFQATT and SNEGSKA (reference sequence). The germline V and J ends were trimmed by 4 bases and 2 bases, with 16 bases remaining between them. This CDR3 is 15 amino acids long.

CDR3 sequence (DNA): TGTGCCAGCAGCCAAGGGACTAGCGGGAGGGGCCCGTACTTC. It translates to CASSQGTSGRGPYF. The chain carries TRBV3-1 and TRBJ2-7; 15 bases align to TRBD2. This CDR3 is 14 amino acids long. Germline loops: CDR1 LGHDT, CDR2 YNNKEL (reference sequence). V trimming: 1 base; J trimming: 12 bases; junction bases outside the gene matches: 4.

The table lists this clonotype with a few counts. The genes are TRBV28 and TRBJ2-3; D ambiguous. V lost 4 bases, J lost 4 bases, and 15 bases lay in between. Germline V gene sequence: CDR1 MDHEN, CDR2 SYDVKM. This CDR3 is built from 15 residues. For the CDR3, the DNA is TGTGCCAGCAGTTCTGCCGGGCCCCTGGCAGATACGCAGTATTTT. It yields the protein CASSSAGPLADTQYF.

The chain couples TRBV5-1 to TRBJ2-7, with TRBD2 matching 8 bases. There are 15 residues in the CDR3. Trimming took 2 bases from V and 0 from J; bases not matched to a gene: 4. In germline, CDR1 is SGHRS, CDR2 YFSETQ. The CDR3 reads CASSFEAGGSYEQYF. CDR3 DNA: TGCGCCAGCAGCTTTGAGGCGGGAGGCTCCTACGAGCAGTACTTC. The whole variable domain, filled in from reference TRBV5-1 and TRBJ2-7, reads KAGVTQTPRYLIKTRGQQVTLSCSPISGHRSVSWYQQTPGQGLQFLFEYFSETQRNKGNFPGRFSGRQFSNSRSEMNVSTLELGDSALYLCASSFEAGGSYEQYFGPGTRLTVT.

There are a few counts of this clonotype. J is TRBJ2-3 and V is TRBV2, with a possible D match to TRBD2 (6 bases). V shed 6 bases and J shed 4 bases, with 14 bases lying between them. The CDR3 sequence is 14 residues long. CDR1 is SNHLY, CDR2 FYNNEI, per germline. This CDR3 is CASSMGLGADTQYF. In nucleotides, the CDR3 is TGTGCCAGCAGCATGGGACTTGGGGCAGATACGCAGTATTTT. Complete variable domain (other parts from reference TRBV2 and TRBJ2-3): EPEVTQTPSHQVTQMGQEVILRCVPISNHLYFYWYRQILGQKVEFLVSFYNNEISEKSEIFDDQFSVERPDGSNFTLKIRSTKLEDSAMYFCASSMGLGADTQYFGPGTRLTVL.

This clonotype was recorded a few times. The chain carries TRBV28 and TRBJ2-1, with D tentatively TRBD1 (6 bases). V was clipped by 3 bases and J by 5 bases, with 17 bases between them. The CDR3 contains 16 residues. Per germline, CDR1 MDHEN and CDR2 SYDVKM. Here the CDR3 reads CASSFRWQGPHNEQFF. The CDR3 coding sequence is TGTGCCAGCAGTTTCCGGTGGCAGGGGCCCCACAATGAGCAGTTCTTC.

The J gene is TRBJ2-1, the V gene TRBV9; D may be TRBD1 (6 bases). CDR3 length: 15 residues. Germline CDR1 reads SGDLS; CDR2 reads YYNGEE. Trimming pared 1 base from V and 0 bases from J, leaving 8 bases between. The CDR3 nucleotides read TGTGCCAGCAGCGTACAGGGGAGCTCCTACAATGAGCAGTTCTTC. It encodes CASSVQGSSYNEQFF.

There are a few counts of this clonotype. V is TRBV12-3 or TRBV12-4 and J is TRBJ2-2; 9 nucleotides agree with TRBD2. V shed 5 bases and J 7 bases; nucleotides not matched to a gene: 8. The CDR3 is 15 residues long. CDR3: CASSPSGGRDGELFF. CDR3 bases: TGTGCCAGCAGTCCCTCCGGCGGGAGGGACGGGGAGCTGTTTTTT.